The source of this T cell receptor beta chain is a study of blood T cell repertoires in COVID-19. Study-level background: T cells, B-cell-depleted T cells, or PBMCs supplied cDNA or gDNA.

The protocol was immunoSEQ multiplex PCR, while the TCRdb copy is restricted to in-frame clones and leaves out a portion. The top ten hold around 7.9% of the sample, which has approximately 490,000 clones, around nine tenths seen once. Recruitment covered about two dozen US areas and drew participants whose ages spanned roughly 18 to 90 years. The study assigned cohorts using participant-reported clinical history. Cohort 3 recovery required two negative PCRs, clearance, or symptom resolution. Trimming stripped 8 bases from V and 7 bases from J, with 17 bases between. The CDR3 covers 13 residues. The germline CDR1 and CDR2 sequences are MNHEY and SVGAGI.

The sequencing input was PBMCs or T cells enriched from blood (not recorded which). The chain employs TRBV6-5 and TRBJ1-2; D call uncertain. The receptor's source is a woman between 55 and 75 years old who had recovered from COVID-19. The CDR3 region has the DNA TGTGCCAGCTCAGCGAACCCCCAAAGTGGCTACACCTTC. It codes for CASSANPQSGYTF.